The present T cell receptor beta chain was sequenced within a study of OX40 agonist ivuxolimab in advanced cancers. Study context: The study treated patients with ivuxolimab, an agonistic anti-OX40 (CD134) antibody. Partial responses occurred in Three dose-escalation patients, one with hepatocellular carcinoma and two with cutaneous melanoma. The eligibility criteria allowed prior anti-PD-1, anti-PD-L1 or anti-CTLA-4 therapy, and approximately 38% had some.

General observations from the study: Both blood CD4+ and CD8+ T cells showed clonal growth by week 6 at 0.1 to 3.0 mg/kg.

A note on this clone: What it recognizes is unknown.

Sequencing was performed with immunoSEQ multiplex PCR; in TCRdb, only in-frame clones are kept and a portion is missing. The top ten hold around 13% of the sample, which has tens of thousands of clones, approximately 89% seen once. The sample was CD4+ or CD8+ T cells sorted from blood, taken in a trial of the OX40 agonist ivuxolimab. The receptor was isolated from an adult with an advanced solid tumor such as melanoma, head and neck, liver or kidney cancer.

The CDR3 nucleotides read TGTGCCAGCAGCTTATCGGGCACTGAAGCTTTCTTT. It translates to CASSLSGTEAFF. The rearrangement links TRBV7-9 to TRBJ1-1; no clear D gene. The CDR3 length is 12 residues. Per germline, CDR1 SEHNR and CDR2 FQNEAQ (reference sequence). Trimming stripped 2 bases from V and 4 bases from J, with 5 bases between.